The T cell receptor (beta chain) described here comes from a study of T cell responses to AZD1222 COVID-19 vaccine. About the research overall: Second-dose groups at about 4 or about 12 weeks were pooled.

The study, taken as a whole, reports: Repertoire sampling was restricted to post-peak T cell response timepoints. Donors, mostly white British, included more females; clonal diversity was possibly underestimated.

Clones were sequenced by immunoSEQ multiplex PCR, and TCRdb holds only the in-frame ones, with some missing. Here the sample spans some 110,000 clones, roughly 88% being singletons. Remarks on this clone: Its cognate antigen is unknown.

The V end lost 1 base, the J end lost 3 bases, and 6 bases lay between the germline ends. This CDR3 region has 13 residues. The clonotype comes from an adult in good health. J is TRBJ1-2 and V is TRBV12-3 or TRBV12-4; D remains unclear. The sequences come from peripheral blood, collected on day 0 of AZD1222 vaccination. The CDR3 nucleotides read TGTGCCAGCAGTTTAGACTACTACTATGGCTACACCTTC. Translating gives CASSLDYYYGYTF.